Following are 10 T cell receptor beta chains from one sample sequenced in a study of T cell responses to AZD1222 COVID-19 vaccine. Repertoires were generated with immunoSEQ multiplex PCR, while TCRdb's copy carries only in-frame clones and drops some. The table lists roughly 130,000 clones, approximately 83% of them singletons. The sequenced sample was peripheral blood, obtained on day 0 of AZD1222 vaccination. These receptors all come from an adult in good health.

This chain joins TRBV11-2 and TRBJ1-1; weak D call: TRBD1 (5 bases). The germline V gene has CDR1 SGHAT and CDR2 FQNNGV. Deletions cut 0 bases from V and 11 bases from J, with 10 bases between. The CDR3 has 12 amino acids. CDR3 loop: CASSLEGRRAFF. CDR3 in DNA: TGTGCCAGCAGCTTAGAGGGACGGAGGGCTTTCTTT. Full variable domain (outside the CDR3, taken from reference TRBV11-2 and TRBJ1-1): EAGVAQSPRYKIIEKRQSVAFWCNPISGHATLYWYQQILGQGPKLLIQFQNNGVVDDSQLPKDRFSAERLKGVDSTLKIQPAKLEDSAVYLCASSLEGRRAFFGQGTRLTVV.

The V and J genes are TRBV4-1 and TRBJ1-1, with D tentatively TRBD1 (5 bases). Germline V lookup: CDR1 MGHRA, CDR2 YSYEKL. V was cut by 4 bases and J by 0 bases, with 9 bases left in between. The CDR3 loop spans 14 amino acids. Written as DNA, the CDR3 is TGCGCCAGCAGCCCCCGAGGGGTGAACACTGAAGCTTTCTTT. Its translation: CASSPRGVNTEAFF.

This clone came up once. The chain employs TRBV6-5 and TRBJ2-7, with D tentatively TRBD2 (6 bases). The V end was cut by 6 bases, the J end by 2 bases, with 14 bases between. The V gene's germline CDR1 is MNHEY and CDR2 SVGAGI. The CDR3 runs to 14 residues. The CDR3 sequence: CASSYGRRTYEQYF. Written as DNA, the CDR3 is TGTGCCAGCAGCTACGGGAGACGGACCTACGAGCAGTACTTC.

The gene calls are TRBV9 and TRBJ2-7; 10 nucleotides line up with TRBD2. After removal of 3 bases from V and 2 bases from J, the junction contained 2 bases not matched to a gene. Germline CDR1 SGDLS, CDR2 YYNGEE. This CDR3 comprises 14 residues. CDR3 in DNA: TGTGCCAGCAGCGCTAGCGGGGGAGCCTACGAGCAGTACTTC. Translation gives CASSASGGAYEQYF.

The rearrangement links TRBV5-5 to TRBJ1-1; perhaps TRBD1 as D (6 bases). Trimming took off 4 bases at V and 0 bases at J, with 16 bases between the two ends. Germline V gives CDR1 SGHKS, CDR2 YYEKEE (reference sequence). The CDR3 consists of 16 residues. CDR3 in DNA: TGTGCCAGCAGCGCTTCCAGGGGCCCCATGAACACTGAAGCTTTCTTT. This gives the protein CASSASRGPMNTEAFF.

CDR3 coding DNA: TGTGCCAGCTCGCGGCAAGAGACCCAGTACTTC. Translated, it gives CASSRQETQYF. The V call is TRBV18, the J call TRBJ2-5; D gene ambiguous. V lost 6 bases and J lost 2, with 4 bases in between. CDR1 and CDR2 from the germline V gene are KGHSH and LQKENI. This CDR3 region has 11 residues.

This chain's CDR3 is CASSDRGYTGELFF. CDR3 DNA: TGTGCCAGCAGTGATAGGGGATACACCGGGGAGCTGTTTTTT. The chain links TRBV2 to TRBJ2-2, with D perhaps matching TRBD1 (5 bases). CDR1 and CDR2 (germline): SNHLY, FYNNEI. The CDR3 is made up of 14 amino acids. Deletions cut 3 bases from V and 3 bases from J, with 8 bases between.

The chain employs TRBV11-2 and TRBJ2-7; tentatively, D is TRBD1 (6 bases). Germline CDR1 and CDR2: SGHAT and FQNNGV. The CDR3 contains 15 residues. The V and J ends lost 5 bases and 0 bases respectively, with 14 bases between them. The CDR3 DNA is TGTGCCAGCAGCCCCCCCGGGACACTCTCCTACGAGCAGTACTTC. Protein: CASSPPGTLSYEQYF.

The V gene is TRBV7-9, the J gene TRBJ2-5; either TRBD1 or TRBD2 may supply D (6 bases each). V lost 4 bases and J lost 5, with 20 bases in between. Germline V lookup: CDR1 SEHNR, CDR2 FQNEAQ (reference sequence). This CDR3 is built from 16 residues. CDR3 residues: CASSSPRGGRVETQYF. CDR3 sequence (DNA): TGTGCCAGCAGCTCACCTCGAGGGGGGCGCGTGGAGACCCAGTACTTC.

The chain is built from TRBV6-2 or TRBV6-3 and TRBJ1-2, with D uncertain. Germline CDR1 is MNHEY and CDR2 is SVGEGT. V lost 6 bases and J 3 bases, leaving 11 bases between the germline ends. This CDR3 has 13 amino acids. CDR3 in DNA: TGTGCCAGCAGCCTGCCTCTCGACTATGGCTACACCTTC. This encodes CASSLPLDYGYTF.